The 9 T cell receptor beta chains below all came from one sample that was sequenced in a study of T cells in Graves' hyperthyroidism and ophthalmopathy. Researchers amplified the TCR beta CDR3 regions from RNA transcripts. HTBI primers drove first-round RT-PCR of the TCR CDR3. MiXCR was run by TCRdb on the multiplex PCR reads, yielding one entry per CDR3 protein. This table has 600,000 or so distinct CDR3 sequences, 15% to 20% appearing once. The source material was blood. The receptors stem from a woman aged 30 to 39 with Graves' hyperthyroidism.

There are a few counts of this clonotype. This sequence joins TRBV11-3 and TRBJ2-1; 7 bases map to TRBD2. CDR3 size: 17 residues. V lost 1 base, J lost 9 bases, and 15 bases stayed unmatched. CDR1 is SGHNT, CDR2 YENEEA, per germline. The CDR3 loop reads CASSLGGLAGDRSEQFF. As DNA, the CDR3 is TGTGCCAGCAGCTTAGGTGGACTCGCGGGAGATAGGAGTGAGCAGTTCTTC.

This clonotype was seen only a few times. The chain couples TRBV18 to TRBJ2-1; D possibly corresponds to TRBD1 (5 bases). This CDR3 is 14 amino acids long. Looked up from germline, CDR1 is KGHSH and CDR2 is LQKENI. Deletions cut 1 base from V and 9 bases from J, with 13 bases between. CDR3 residues: CASSPQPQGAEQFF. In DNA form, the CDR3 reads TGTGCCAGCTCACCACAGCCGCAGGGTGCTGAGCAGTTCTTC.

Points on this clonotype: One end of the junction varies from germline; a read error may be responsible. The genes are TRBV7-2 and TRBJ1-2; TRBD1 matches at 7 bases. Germline-derived CDR1 and CDR2 are SGHTA and FQGNSA. The CDR3 has 14 residues. CDR3 coding DNA: TGTGCCTGCAGCTTAGGCACAGGGGACTATGGCTACACCTTC. Protein sequence: CACSLGTGDYGYTF.

This clonotype occurred a few times. V gene TRBV7-9 combines with J gene TRBJ1-2; 8 bases agree with TRBD1. CDR3 length: 14 amino acids. Germline V gene lookup returns CDR1 SEHNR and CDR2 FQNEAQ (reference sequence). The J segment lost 4 bases and the V segment lost 5 bases, leaving 6 bases of the junction unmatched. The CDR3 sequence is CASSIDRGGYGYTF. The DNA for the CDR3 is TGTGCCAGCAGCATAGACAGGGGAGGCTATGGCTACACCTTC.

This clonotype was seen ten or more times. The chain couples TRBV6-1 to TRBJ2-5; TRBD2 agrees at 11 bases. V shed 6 bases, J shed 5 bases, and the junction held 14 bases outside the gene matches. The CDR3 runs to 17 residues. From germline, CDR1 is MNHNS and CDR2 SASEGT. The chain's CDR3 is CASSRLAGSSDLETQYF. DNA for the CDR3: TGTGCCAGCAGCAGACTAGCGGGGAGCTCTGATCTTGAGACCCAGTACTTC.

The chain recombines TRBV7-2 with TRBJ2-2, with D tentatively TRBD1 (7 bases). This CDR3 has 14 residues. Trimming removed 6 bases from V and 9 bases from J, with 17 bases in between. Germline-derived CDR1 and CDR2 are SGHTA and FQGNSA. CDR3 sequence (DNA): TGTGCCAGCAGTTATGACAGGGAGGCCAGGGAGCTGTTTTTT. Its translation: CASSYDREARELFF.

The sample holds a few counts of this clonotype. V and J are TRBV9 and TRBJ1-2; tentative D call: TRBD1 (5 bases). The V end was cut by 3 bases, the J end by 4 bases, with 10 bases between. This CDR3 spans 13 amino acids. Germline V lookup: CDR1 SGDLS, CDR2 YYNGEE. CDR3: CASSEGEVYGYTF. CDR3 DNA sequence: TGTGCCAGCAGCGAAGGGGAAGTCTATGGCTACACCTTC.

The sample holds a few counts of this clonotype. J is TRBJ2-3 and V is TRBV20-1, with no clear D. The V gene lost 0 bases and the J gene lost 6 bases, with 13 bases spanning the gap. Germline CDR1 DFQATT, CDR2 SNEGSKA (reference sequence). The CDR3 runs 14 residues. CDR3 nucleotide sequence: TGCAGTGCTAGAGATCGCGGCATCGCGGATACGCAGTATTTT. Its translation is CSARDRGIADTQYF.

The chain carries TRBV20-1 and TRBJ1-1, with D possibly TRBD1 on 6 matching bases. V was cut by 6 bases and J by 6 bases, with 14 bases left in between. The CDR3 has 12 residues. CDR1 and CDR2 (germline): DFQATT, SNEGSKA (reference sequence). The CDR3 sequence: CSAPGGGAEAFF. CDR3 nucleotide sequence: TGCAGTGCCCCCGGGGGGGGCGCTGAAGCTTTCTTT.